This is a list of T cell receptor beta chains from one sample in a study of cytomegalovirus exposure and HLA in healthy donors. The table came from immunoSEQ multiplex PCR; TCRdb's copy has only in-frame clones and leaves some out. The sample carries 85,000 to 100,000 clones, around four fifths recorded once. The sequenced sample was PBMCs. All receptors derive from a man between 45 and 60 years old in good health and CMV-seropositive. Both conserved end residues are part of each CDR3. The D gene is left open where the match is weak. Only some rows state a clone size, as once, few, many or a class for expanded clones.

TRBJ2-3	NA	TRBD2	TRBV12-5	TGTGCTAGTGGTTTGAGATCTAGCGGGGGAGCCTCCGCCGGAGATACGCAGTATTTT	CASGLRSSGGASAGDTQYF
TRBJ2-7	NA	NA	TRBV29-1	TGCAGCGTCCGGGGGACCCCGGGGGTGTACGAGCAGTACTTC	CSVRGTPGVYEQYF
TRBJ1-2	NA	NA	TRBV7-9	TGTGCCAGCAGCGTAGGGGTAGGAGAGGGCTATGGCTACCCCTTC	CASSVGVGEGYGYPF
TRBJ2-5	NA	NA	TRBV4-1	TGCGCCAGCAGCCCCGGACAGAATAAAGAGACCCAGTACTTC	CASSPGQNKETQYF
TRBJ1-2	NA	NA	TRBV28	TGTGCCAGCAATTCGGCCGGGGGAACCTTGTATGGCTACACCTTC	CASNSAGGTLYGYTF
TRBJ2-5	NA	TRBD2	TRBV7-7	TGTGCCAGCAGCTTGGGAGCGGGGGGGCTAGAGACCCAGTACTTC	CASSLGAGGLETQYF
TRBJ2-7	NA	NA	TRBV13	TGTGCCAGCAGCTTAGGCCTGGGGGCAATCCCCTACGAGCAGTACTTC	CASSLGLGAIPYEQYF
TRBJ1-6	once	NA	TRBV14	TGTGCCAGCAGCCAAGATACCGGGAGCTCCTATAATTCACCCCTCCACTTT	CASSQDTGSSYNSPLHF
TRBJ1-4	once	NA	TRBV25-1	TGTGCCAGCAGTGAGACCCTGACGGGTTTTAATGAAAAACTGTTTTTT	CASSETLTGFNEKLFF
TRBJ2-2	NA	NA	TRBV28	TGTGCCAGCAGTTCTTTTGGGACTCGGTCGGGCACCGGGGAGCTGTTTTTT	CASSSFGTRSGTGELFF
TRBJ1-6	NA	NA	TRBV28	TGTGCCAGCAGTTTCTCCGACAGCAAGATAAATTCACCCCTCCACTTT	CASSFSDSKINSPLHF
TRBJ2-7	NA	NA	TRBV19	TGTGCCAGTAGTATAGGGCAGGGTTCCTCCTACGAGCAGTACTTC	CASSIGQGSSYEQYF
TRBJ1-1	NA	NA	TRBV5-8	TGTGCCAGCAGCTTGTTAAGTACGGTGAACACTGAAGCTTTCTTT	CASSLLSTVNTEAFF
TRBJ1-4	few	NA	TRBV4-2	TGTGCCAGCAGCTTCCTAGAACGTCGGGAAAAACTGTTTTTT	CASSFLERREKLFF
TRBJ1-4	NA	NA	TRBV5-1	TGCGCCAGCAGAAAAATGGACAGATCAACTAATGAAAAACTGTTTTTT	CASRKMDRSTNEKLFF
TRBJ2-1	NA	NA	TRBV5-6	TGTGCCAGCAGCTTGGTGGACAGAAATTACAATGAGCAGTTCTTC	CASSLVDRNYNEQFF
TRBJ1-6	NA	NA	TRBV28	TGTGCCAGCAGCCTCCCCCGAACATCCAATAATTCACCCCTCCACTTT	CASSLPRTSNNSPLHF
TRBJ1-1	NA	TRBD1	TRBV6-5	TGTGCCAGCAGTGTAGGGGGCGCGGCAGAAGCTTTCTTT	CASSVGGAAEAFF
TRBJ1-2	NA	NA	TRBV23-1	TGCGCCAGCAGTCAATATTGGGACACCCAAAATCCTAACTATGGCTACACCTTC	CASSQYWDTQNPNYGYTF
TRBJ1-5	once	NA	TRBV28	TGTGCCAGCAGTTTAGGGGGGAATCAGCCCCAGAATTTT	CASSLGGNQPQNF
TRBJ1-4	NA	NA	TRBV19	TGTGCCAGTAGTACGAACAGGAACGAAAAACTGTTTTTT	CASSTNRNEKLFF
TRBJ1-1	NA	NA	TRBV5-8	TGTGCCAGCAGCTTACCCCGGGGGAACACTGAAGCTTTCTTT	CASSLPRGNTEAFF
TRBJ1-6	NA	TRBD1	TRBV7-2	TGTGCCAGCAGCTTGGGGGACAGGGTGCGGTCACCCCTCCACTTT	CASSLGDRVRSPLHF
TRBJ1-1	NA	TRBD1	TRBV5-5	TGTGCCAGCAGCGTAGGGACAGGTGGCGCGACTGAAGCTTTCTTT	CASSVGTGGATEAFF
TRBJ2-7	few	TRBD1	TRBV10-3	TGTTCCATCAGTGAAGGGACAGGGCCGGGGTACTTC	CSISEGTGPGYF
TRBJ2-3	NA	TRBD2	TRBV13	TGTGCCAGCAGCATCCAAGCGGGGGGTGGGGGGGATACGCAGTATTTT	CASSIQAGGGGDTQYF
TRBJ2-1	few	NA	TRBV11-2	TGTGCCAGCAGCGGGGGCATGAAAGCCAATGAGCAGTTCTTC	CASSGGMKANEQFF
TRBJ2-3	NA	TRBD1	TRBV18	TGTGCCAGCTCACCACCGGCCGGGACAGGGGGCACAGATACGCAGTATTTT	CASSPPAGTGGTDTQYF
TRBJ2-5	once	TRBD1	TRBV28	TGTGCCAGCACCCCCCCAGGGGGCCCCCAGGCCCAGTACTTC	CASTPPGGPQAQYF
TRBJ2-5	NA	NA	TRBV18	TGTGCCAGCTCACCGCCAGGGTATGACCAGCACTTC	CASSPPGYDQHF
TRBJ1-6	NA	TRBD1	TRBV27	TGTGCCAGCAGTCAGGACAGGGCGTTTTCACCCCTCAACTTT	CASSQDRAFSPLNF
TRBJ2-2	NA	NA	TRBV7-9	TGTGCCAGCAGCGAAAGACAGGGAGGCACCGGGGAGCTGTTTTTT	CASSERQGGTGELFF
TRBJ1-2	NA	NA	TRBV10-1	TGCGCCAGCAGTGCTCGGGATAACTATGGCTACACCTTC	CASSARDNYGYTF
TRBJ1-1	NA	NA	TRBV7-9	TGTTCCAGCAGCTTAGAGCTCGTAAACACTGAAGCTTTCTTT	CSSSLELVNTEAFF
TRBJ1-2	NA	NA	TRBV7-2	TGTGCCAGCAGCTTAGAGTTATACTGGGGCTACACCTTC	CASSLELYWGYTF
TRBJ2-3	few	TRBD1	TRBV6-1	TGTGCCAGCACCTCAGGACAGGGACGGGATACGCAGTATTTT	CASTSGQGRDTQYF
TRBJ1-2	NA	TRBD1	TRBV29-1	TGCAGCGTTGAGGGGGGACAGAGCTACACCTTC	CSVEGGQSYTF
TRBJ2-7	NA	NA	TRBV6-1	TGTGCCAGCAGTGAAGGTGTGGGGGGAACCTACGAGCAGTACTTC	CASSEGVGGTYEQYF
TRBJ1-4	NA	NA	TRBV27	TGTGCCAGCAGTTTATCGTGGCAGGGGAATGAAAAACTGTTTTTT	CASSLSWQGNEKLFF
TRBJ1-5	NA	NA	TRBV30	TGTGCCTGGAGTGGGCAGGGTGGACAGCCCCAGCATTTT	CAWSGQGGQPQHF
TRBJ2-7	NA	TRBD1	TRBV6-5	TGTGCCAGCAGTTACCGGGACAGGGTGTCCTACGAGCAGTACTTC	CASSYRDRVSYEQYF
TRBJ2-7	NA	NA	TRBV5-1	TGCGCCAGCAGCTTGGAGCGCCCCGGGTACGAGCAGTACTTC	CASSLERPGYEQYF
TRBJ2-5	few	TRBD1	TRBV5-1	TGCGCCAGCAGCCCGGGTGGGACAGGGTCAGAGACCCAGTACTTC	CASSPGGTGSETQYF
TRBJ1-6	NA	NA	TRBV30	TGTGCCTGGAGCGGTAATTCACCCCTCCACTTT	CAWSGNSPLHF
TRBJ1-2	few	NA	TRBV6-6	TGTGCCAGCAGGATACAGGGAAACTATGGCTACACCTTC	CASRIQGNYGYTF
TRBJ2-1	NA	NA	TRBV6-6	TGTGCCAGCAGTGATCTACTGAGCTCCTACAATGAGCAGTTCTTC	CASSDLLSSYNEQFF
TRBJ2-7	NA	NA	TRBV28	TGTGCCAGCAGTCCACCGCCCGGGGTATCCTCCTACGAGCAGTACTTC	CASSPPPGVSSYEQYF
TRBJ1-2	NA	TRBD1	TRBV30	TGTGCCTGGACCGGGACAGGGGCTCACTATGGCTACACCTTC	CAWTGTGAHYGYTF
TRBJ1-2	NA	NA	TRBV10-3	TGTGCCATCAGTGAGTCGTTCAACAACAACTATGGCTACACCTTC	CAISESFNNNYGYTF
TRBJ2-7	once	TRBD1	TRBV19	TGTGCCAGTAGCCCTGGCGGGACAGGGGGCTACGAGCAGTACTTC	CASSPGGTGGYEQYF
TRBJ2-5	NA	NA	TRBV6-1	TGTGCCAGCATTTTCGGACAGGCGGGGGAGACCCAGTACTTC	CASIFGQAGETQYF
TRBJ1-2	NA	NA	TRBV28	TGTGCCAGCAGTCGGACAGTCCATGGCTACACCTTC	CASSRTVHGYTF
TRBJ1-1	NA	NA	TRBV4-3	TGCGCCAGCAGCCAAGATTGGGCAGCGGGGGAGAGGAACACTGAAGCTTTCTTT	CASSQDWAAGERNTEAFF
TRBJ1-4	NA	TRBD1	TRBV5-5	TGTGCCAGCAGCTACGGGACAGGGACTAATGAAAAACTGTTTTTT	CASSYGTGTNEKLFF
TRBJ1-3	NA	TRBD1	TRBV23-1	TGCGCCAGCAGTCTACCCGACAGGGAAGGGAACACCATATATTTT	CASSLPDREGNTIYF
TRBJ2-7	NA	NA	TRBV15	TGTGCCACCAGCAGAGGCGATGCCCAGGGATTTGGCGAGCAGTACTTC	CATSRGDAQGFGEQYF
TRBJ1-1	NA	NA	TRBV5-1	TGCGCCAGCAGCTTGACAGGGATCAACACTGAAGCTTTCTTT	CASSLTGINTEAFF
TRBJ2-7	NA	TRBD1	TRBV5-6	TGTGCCAGCAGCATTGGACAGGGGGCGAGTCGGCAGTACTTC	CASSIGQGASRQYF